This T cell receptor beta chain appears in the sequencing data of a study of OX40 agonist ivuxolimab in advanced cancers. Study-wide background: From about 23 to 85 years was the age range, with a mean of around 56 years, and about 83% were male.

Points from the study as a whole: The study did not work out the antigen specificity of the expanded peripheral T cells. Among some nonresponders, normalized T-cell clonal expansion was also low. Expanded clones belonging to CD8+ T cells outnumbered, on average, those of CD4+.

Assay: immunoSEQ multiplex PCR; the TCRdb copy retains only in-frame clones and omits some. There are roughly 40,000 clones in the sample; 80% to 90% occur only once, and 4.7% lies in the top ten. Details on this clone: Its target is not known.

The source is an adult with an advanced solid tumor such as melanoma, head and neck, liver or kidney cancer. The sample here was CD4+ or CD8+ T cells sorted from blood, taken in a trial of the OX40 agonist ivuxolimab.

DNA for the CDR3: TGTGCCAGCAGCTTCTCTCTTAGGGGCTCTGGGGCCAACGTCCTGACTTTC. Translating gives CASSFSLRGSGANVLTF. The chain couples TRBV5-6 to TRBJ2-6, with D perhaps TRBD1 (5 bases). The germline gives CDR1 SGHDT, CDR2 YYEEEE. The germline V and J ends were trimmed by 2 bases and 0 bases, with 12 bases remaining between them. The CDR3 consists of 17 residues.